One sample yielded the 10 T cell receptor beta chains listed below, sequenced in a study of type 1 regulatory T cells. For these TCRs, the target antigens are not known. Via MiXCR, TCRdb re-called the reads, giving one row per CDR3 protein. Counted here are more than 60,000 distinct CDR3 sequences, 62% occurring once; the ten biggest clones make up about 2%. Sequencing was performed on cultured non-Tr1 T cells, either the whole culture or a sorted T cell fraction (not recorded which). These receptor sequences come from a human donor in good health.

The chain couples TRBV27 to TRBJ2-3; D is unresolved. The CDR3 sequence is 14 residues long. V lost 3 bases, J lost 6 bases, and 13 bases lay in between. The V gene's germline CDR1 is MNHEY and CDR2 SMNVEV (reference sequence). The CDR3 protein is CASSFSPLGDTQYF. The CDR3 bases are TGTGCCAGCAGTTTTAGCCCCCTGGGCGATACGCAGTATTTT.

This clonotype was detected a few times. Here the CDR3 reads CASRPTSGTSPDTQYF. In nucleotides, the CDR3 is TGTGCCAGTAGGCCGACTAGCGGCACCAGCCCAGATACGCAGTATTTT. The chain links TRBV19 to TRBJ2-3, with TRBD2 matching 9 bases. Germline values: CDR1 LNHDA, CDR2 SQIVND (reference sequence). The CDR3 is made up of 16 amino acids. The J segment lost 4 bases and the V segment lost 6 bases, leaving 11 bases of the junction unmatched.

This chain connects TRBV28 to TRBJ2-7, with TRBD2 identical over 8 bases. This CDR3 has 14 amino acids. Trimming took 7 bases from V and 1 from J; bases not matched to a gene: 6. Germline loops: CDR1 MDHEN, CDR2 SYDVKM. This CDR3 reads CASIPGGRSYEQYF. CDR3 DNA sequence: TGTGCCAGCATCCCGGGGGGGAGATCCTACGAGCAGTACTTC.

The chain combines TRBV9 with TRBJ1-6; 10 bases agree with TRBD1. Germline trimming cut 3 bases from V and 10 bases from J; bases unmatched to any gene: 19. Germline assignment: CDR1 SGDLS and CDR2 YYNGEE. CDR3 length: 19 residues. For the CDR3, the DNA is TGTGCCAGCAGCGGAATGGGACAGGGGACCGCCTTCGGTGGCTCACCCCTCCACTTT. This codes for CASSGMGQGTAFGGSPLHF.

This chain uses TRBV2 with TRBJ2-1; 7 bases are a match to TRBD2. Germline loops: CDR1 SNHLY, CDR2 FYNNEI. The CDR3 extends over 14 amino acids. After removal of 7 bases from V and 7 bases from J, the junction contained 10 bases not matched to a gene. The CDR3 nucleotides read TGTGCCAGCACGATGCGCGGGAGTTCGAATGAGCAGTTCTTC. Amino acid sequence: CASTMRGSSNEQFF.

The chain has TRBV20-1 and TRBJ2-1; 14 nucleotides match TRBD2. The junction had 11 bases not matched to a gene; V was cut back by 6 bases and J by 7 bases. There are 16 residues in the CDR3. The germline V gene has CDR1 DFQATT and CDR2 SNEGSKA (reference sequence). The CDR3 region is CSARLAGGGIVNEQFF. The DNA of the CDR3 is TGCAGTGCAAGACTAGCGGGAGGGGGGATTGTTAATGAGCAGTTCTTC.

The V and J genes are TRBV3-1 and TRBJ1-2; D unresolved. Germline lookup yields CDR1 LGHDT and CDR2 YNNKEL (reference sequence). The CDR3 totals 14 residues. The V end lost 4 bases, the J end lost 3 bases, and 12 bases lay between the germline ends. This CDR3 is CASSLERSYYGYTF. The CDR3 DNA reads TGTGCCAGCAGCCTTGAGAGGTCGTACTATGGCTACACCTTC. The variable domain in full, completed from reference TRBV3-1 and TRBJ1-2, reads DTAVSQTPKYLVTQMGNDKSIKCEQNLGHDTMYWYKQDSKKFLKIMFSYNNKELIINETVPNRFSPKSPDKAHLNLHINSLELGDSAVYFCASSLERSYYGYTFGSGTRLTVV.

The table lists this clonotype with a few counts. The chain joins TRBV25-1 to TRBJ2-1; no clear D gene. CDR1 MGHDK and CDR2 SYGVNS come from the germline V gene. The CDR3 consists of 11 residues. The V end was cut by 4 bases, the J end by 8 bases, with 6 bases between. The CDR3 DNA reads TGTGCCAGCAGTGGCCAAGATGAGCAGTTCTTC. The encoded protein is CASSGQDEQFF.

V is TRBV20-1 and J is TRBJ2-3; 9 bases align to TRBD2. The V segment lost 0 bases and the J segment 0 bases; nucleotides outside the gene matches: 1. CDR3 size: 15 residues. Per the germline V gene, CDR1 is DFQATT and CDR2 is SNEGSKA (reference sequence). CDR3 in amino acids: CSARDLAGSTDTQYF. DNA for the CDR3: TGCAGTGCTAGAGATCTAGCGGGGAGCACAGATACGCAGTATTTT.

This clonotype has just a few counts. The CDR3 sequence is CASSTNLETQYF. CDR3 DNA: TGTGCCAGCAGCACCAATTTAGAGACCCAGTACTTC. The chain combines TRBV11-2 with TRBJ2-5; no definite D call. The V end lost 5 bases, the J end lost 4 bases, and 8 bases lay between the germline ends. Germline CDR1 and CDR2: SGHAT and FQNNGV. The CDR3 is 12 amino acids.